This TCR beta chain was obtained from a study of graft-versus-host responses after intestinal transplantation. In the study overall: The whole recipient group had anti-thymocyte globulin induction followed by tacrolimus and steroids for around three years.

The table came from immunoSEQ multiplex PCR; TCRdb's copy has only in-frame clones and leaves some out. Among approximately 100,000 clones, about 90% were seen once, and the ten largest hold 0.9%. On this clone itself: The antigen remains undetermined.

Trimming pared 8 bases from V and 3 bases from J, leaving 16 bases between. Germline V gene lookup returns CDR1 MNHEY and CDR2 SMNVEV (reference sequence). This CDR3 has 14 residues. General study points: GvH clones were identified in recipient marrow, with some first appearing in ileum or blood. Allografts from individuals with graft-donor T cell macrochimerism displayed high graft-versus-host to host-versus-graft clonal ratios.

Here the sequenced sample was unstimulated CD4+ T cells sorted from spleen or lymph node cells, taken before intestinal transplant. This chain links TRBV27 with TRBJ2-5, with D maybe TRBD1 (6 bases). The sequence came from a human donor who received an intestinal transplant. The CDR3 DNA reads TGTGCCAGCTTACCGGGACAACTCAAAGAGACCCAGTACTTC. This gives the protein CASLPGQLKETQYF.